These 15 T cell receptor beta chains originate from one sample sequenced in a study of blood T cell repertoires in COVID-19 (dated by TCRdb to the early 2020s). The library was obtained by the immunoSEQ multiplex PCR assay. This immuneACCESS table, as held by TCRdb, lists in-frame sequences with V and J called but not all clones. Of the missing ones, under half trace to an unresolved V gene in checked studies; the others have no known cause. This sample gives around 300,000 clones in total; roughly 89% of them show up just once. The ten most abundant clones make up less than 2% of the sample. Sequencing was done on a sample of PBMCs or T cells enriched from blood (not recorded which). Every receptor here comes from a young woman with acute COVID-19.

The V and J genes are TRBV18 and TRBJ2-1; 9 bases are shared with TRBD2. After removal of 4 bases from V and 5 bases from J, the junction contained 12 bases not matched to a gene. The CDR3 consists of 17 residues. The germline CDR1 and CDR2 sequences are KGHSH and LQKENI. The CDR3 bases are TGTGCCAGCTCACTATCGGGGCCTACTAGCGGGCACAATGAGCAGTTCTTC. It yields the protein CASSLSGPTSGHNEQFF. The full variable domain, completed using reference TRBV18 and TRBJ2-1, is NAGVMQNPRHLVRRRGQEARLRCSPMKGHSHVYWYRQLPEEGLKFMVYLQKENIIDESGMPKERFSAEFPKEGPSILRIQQVVRGDSAAYFCASSLSGPTSGHNEQFFGPGTRLTVL.

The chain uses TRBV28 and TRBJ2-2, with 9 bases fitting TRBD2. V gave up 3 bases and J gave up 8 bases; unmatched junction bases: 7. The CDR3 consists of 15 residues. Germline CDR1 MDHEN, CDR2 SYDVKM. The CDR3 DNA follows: TGTGCCAGCAGTTTCATCGGGCTAGCGGGAGGGGAGCTGTTTTTT. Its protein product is CASSFIGLAGGELFF.

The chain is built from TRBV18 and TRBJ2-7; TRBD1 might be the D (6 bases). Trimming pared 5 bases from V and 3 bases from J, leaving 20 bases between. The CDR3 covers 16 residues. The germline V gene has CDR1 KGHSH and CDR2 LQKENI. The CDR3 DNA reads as TGTGCCAGCTCATCGGGGTTAACAGGGTTTCGCTACGAGCAGTACTTC. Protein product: CASSSGLTGFRYEQYF.

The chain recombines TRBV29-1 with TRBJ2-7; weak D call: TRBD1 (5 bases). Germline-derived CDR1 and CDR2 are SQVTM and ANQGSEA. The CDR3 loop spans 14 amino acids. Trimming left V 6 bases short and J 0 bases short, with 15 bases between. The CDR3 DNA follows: TGCAGCGTCCAGGGCGGTTATAGCTCCTACGAGCAGTACTTC. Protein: CSVQGGYSSYEQYF.

The CDR3 here is CASSLLQGYEQYF. The CDR3 nucleotides read TGTGCCAGCAGTTTACTGCAGGGATACGAGCAGTACTTC. J is TRBJ2-7 and V is TRBV27, with D possibly TRBD1 on 5 matching bases. CDR3 length equals 13 residues. The ends were cut back, 2 bases at V and 4 bases at J, with 9 bases in the middle. Germline V gives CDR1 MNHEY, CDR2 SMNVEV (reference sequence).

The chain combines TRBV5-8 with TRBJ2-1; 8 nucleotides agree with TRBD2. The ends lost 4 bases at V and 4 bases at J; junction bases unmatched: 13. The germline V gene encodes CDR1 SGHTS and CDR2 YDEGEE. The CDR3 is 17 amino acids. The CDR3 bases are TGTGCCAGCAGCGGGGGTGGCGGGAGGTTCCGGTACAATGAGCAGTTCTTC. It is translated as CASSGGGGRFRYNEQFF.

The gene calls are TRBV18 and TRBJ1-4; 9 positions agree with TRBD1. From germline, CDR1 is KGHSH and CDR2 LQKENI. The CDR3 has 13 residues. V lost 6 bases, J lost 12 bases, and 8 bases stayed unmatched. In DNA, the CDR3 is TGTGCCAGCTCCTACGGACAGGGGCGTCAACTGTTTTTT. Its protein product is CASSYGQGRQLFF.

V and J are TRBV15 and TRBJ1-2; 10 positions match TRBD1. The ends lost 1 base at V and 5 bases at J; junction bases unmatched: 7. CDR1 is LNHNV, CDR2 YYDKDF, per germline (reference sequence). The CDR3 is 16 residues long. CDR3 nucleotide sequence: TGTGCCACCAGCAGAGGGGGGACAGGGGTTATGTATGGCTACACCTTC. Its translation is CATSRGGTGVMYGYTF.

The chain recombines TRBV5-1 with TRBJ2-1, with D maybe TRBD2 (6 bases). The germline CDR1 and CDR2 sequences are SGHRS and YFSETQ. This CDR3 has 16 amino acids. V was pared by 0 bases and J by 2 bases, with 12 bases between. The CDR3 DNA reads TGCGCCAGCAGCTTGGGGTGGCGGGACGCCTACAATGAGCAGTTCTTC. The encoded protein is CASSLGWRDAYNEQFF.

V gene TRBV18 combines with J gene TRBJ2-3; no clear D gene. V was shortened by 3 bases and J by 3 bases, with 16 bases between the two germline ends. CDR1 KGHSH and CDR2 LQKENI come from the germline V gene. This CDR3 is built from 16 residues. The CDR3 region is CASSPAGKRVTDTQYF. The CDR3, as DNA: TGTGCCAGCTCACCCGCCGGCAAGCGTGTTACAGATACGCAGTATTTT.

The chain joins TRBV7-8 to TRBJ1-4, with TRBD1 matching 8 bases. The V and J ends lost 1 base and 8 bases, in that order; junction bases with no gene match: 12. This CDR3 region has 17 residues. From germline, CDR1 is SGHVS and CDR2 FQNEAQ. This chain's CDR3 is CASSLELAGQGLEKLFF. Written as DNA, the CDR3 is TGTGCCAGCAGCTTAGAACTGGCTGGACAGGGATTAGAAAAACTGTTTTTT.

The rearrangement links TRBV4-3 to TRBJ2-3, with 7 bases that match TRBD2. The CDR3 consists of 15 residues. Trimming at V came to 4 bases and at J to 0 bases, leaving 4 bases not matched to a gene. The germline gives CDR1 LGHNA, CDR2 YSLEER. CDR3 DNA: TGCGCCAGCAGCCGAATGGGGGGGAGCACAGATACGCAGTATTTT. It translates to CASSRMGGSTDTQYF.

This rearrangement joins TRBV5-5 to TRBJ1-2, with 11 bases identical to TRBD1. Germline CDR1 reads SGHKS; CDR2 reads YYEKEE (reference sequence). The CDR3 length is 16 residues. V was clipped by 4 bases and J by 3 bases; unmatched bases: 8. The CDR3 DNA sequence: TGTGCCAGCAGCCTCACCGGGACAGGGGGGGACTATGGCTACACCTTC. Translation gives CASSLTGTGGDYGYTF.

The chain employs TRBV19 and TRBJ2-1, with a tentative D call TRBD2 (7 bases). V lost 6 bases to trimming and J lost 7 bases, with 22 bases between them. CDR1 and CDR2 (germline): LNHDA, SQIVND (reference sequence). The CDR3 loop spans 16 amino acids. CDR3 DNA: TGTGCCAGTAGCCCATCGTATGGGGGAGGGGGAAATGAGCAGTTCTTC. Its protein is CASSPSYGGGGNEQFF.

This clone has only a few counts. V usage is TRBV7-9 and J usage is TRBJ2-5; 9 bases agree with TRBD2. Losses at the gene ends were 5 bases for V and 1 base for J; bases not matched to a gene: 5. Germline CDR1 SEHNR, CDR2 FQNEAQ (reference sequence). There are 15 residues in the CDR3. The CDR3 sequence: CASSPGTSFQETQYF. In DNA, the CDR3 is TGTGCCAGCAGCCCCGGGACTAGCTTCCAAGAGACCCAGTACTTC.